What follows is one T cell receptor (beta chain) and its context. J was trimmed by 5 bases and V by 2 bases; bases with no gene match: 4. This CDR3 region has 13 residues. Germline V gene sequence: CDR1 GTSNPN, CDR2 SVGIG (reference sequence). The entry originates in a study of blood T cell repertoires in COVID-19. As for the study in general: Material from acute and convalescent COVID-19 was sourced from the United States, Italy and Spain.

Profiled with immunoSEQ multiplex PCR; TCRdb holds only in-frame clones, not every one. This sample yields more than 200,000 clones, of which around 83% are seen a single time; 8% to 9% belongs to the top ten. While infection was still active, Seattle patients were enrolled and then followed longitudinally. This TCR was recovered from a woman over 75 with COVID-19, enrolled during active disease. V and J are TRBV30 and TRBJ1-1; TRBD1 aligns across 8 bases. Sequencing used peripheral blood. DNA of the CDR3: TGTGCCTGGAGTCAGGACAGGGTTACTGAAGCTTTCTTT. This gives the protein CAWSQDRVTEAFF.